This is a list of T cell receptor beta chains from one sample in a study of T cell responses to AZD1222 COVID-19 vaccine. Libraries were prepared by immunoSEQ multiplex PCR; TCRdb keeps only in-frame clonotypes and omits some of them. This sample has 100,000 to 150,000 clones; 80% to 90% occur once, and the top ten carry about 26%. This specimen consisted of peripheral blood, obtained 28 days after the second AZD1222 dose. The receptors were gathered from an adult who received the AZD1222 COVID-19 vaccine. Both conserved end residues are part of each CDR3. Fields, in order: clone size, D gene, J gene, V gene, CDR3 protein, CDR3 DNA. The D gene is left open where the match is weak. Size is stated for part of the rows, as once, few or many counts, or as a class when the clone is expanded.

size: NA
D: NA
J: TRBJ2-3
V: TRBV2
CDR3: CASSEAGYTDTQYF
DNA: TGTGCCAGCAGTGAAGCTGGATACACAGATACGCAGTATTTT

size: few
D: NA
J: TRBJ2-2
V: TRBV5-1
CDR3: CASSFGGLTGELFF
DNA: TGCGCCAGCAGCTTTGGCGGTCTAACCGGGGAGCTGTTTTTT

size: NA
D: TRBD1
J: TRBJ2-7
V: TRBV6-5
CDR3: CASTKTGGNYEQYF
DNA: TGTGCCAGCACCAAGACAGGGGGCAATTACGAGCAGTACTTC

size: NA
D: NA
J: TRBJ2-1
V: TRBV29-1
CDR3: CSVVPSTAPFF
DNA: TGCAGCGTTGTTCCGAGTACGGCCCCGTTCTTC

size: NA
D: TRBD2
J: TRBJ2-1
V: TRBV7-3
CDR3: CASSPGALAGGGNEQFF
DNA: TGTGCCAGCAGCCCCGGGGCTCTAGCGGGGGGCGGGAATGAGCAGTTCTTC

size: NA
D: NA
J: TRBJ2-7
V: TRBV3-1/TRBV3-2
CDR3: CASSQKAGTNEQYF
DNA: TGTGCCAGCAGCCAAAAGGCAGGGACCAACGAGCAGTACTTC

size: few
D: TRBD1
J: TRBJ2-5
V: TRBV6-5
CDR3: CASSKARQGSGTQYF
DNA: TGTGCCAGCAGTAAGGCCCGACAGGGCTCGGGGACCCAGTACTTC

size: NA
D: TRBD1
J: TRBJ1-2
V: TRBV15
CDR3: CATSKGQIYGYTF
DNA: TGTGCCACCAGCAAGGGACAGATCTATGGCTACACCTTC

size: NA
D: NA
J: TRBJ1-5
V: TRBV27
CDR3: CASSLLAGYSNQPQHF
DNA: TGTGCCAGCAGTTTGTTGGCGGGTTATAGCAATCAGCCCCAGCATTTT

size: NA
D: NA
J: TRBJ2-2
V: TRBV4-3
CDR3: CASSHDHGAGELFF
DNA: TGCGCCAGCAGCCATGATCATGGGGCCGGGGAGCTGTTTTTT

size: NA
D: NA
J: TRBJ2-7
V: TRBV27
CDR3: CASSLLRGNEQYF
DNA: TGTGCCAGCAGTTTATTGAGAGGGAACGAGCAGTACTTC

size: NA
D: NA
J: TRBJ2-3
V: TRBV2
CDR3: CASSVGGSADTQYF
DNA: TGTGCCAGCAGCGTAGGGGGGAGCGCAGATACGCAGTATTTT

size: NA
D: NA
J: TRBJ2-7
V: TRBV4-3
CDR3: CASSQISGDRAYEQYF
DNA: TGCGCCAGCAGCCAAATAAGTGGTGACCGAGCCTACGAGCAGTACTTC

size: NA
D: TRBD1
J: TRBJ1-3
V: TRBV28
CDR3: CASSSTGTGVIGGNTIYF
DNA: TGTGCCAGCAGTTCCACCGGGACAGGGGTGATCGGTGGAAACACCATATATTTT

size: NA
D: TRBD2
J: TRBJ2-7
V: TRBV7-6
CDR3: CASSDGLAWEQYF
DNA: TGTGCCAGCAGCGACGGACTAGCGTGGGAGCAGTACTTC

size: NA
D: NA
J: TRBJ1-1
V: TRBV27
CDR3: CASSFARGWNTEAFF
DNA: TGTGCCAGCAGTTTCGCCAGGGGATGGAACACTGAAGCTTTCTTT

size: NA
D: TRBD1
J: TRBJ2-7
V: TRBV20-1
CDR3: CSALTGTGHHF
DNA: TGCAGTGCTCTAACCGGGACAGGGCATCACTTC

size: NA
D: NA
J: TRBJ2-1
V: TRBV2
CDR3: CASSQNLVGEQFF
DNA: TGTGCCAGCAGTCAAAACCTGGTAGGTGAGCAGTTCTTC

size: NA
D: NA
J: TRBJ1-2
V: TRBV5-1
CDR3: CASSLSRSVYGYTF
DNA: TGCGCCAGCAGCTTGTCCAGGTCCGTCTATGGCTACACCTTC

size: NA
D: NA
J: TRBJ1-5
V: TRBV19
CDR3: CASSMTFQPQHF
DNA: TGTGCCAGTAGTATGACCTTTCAGCCCCAGCATTTT

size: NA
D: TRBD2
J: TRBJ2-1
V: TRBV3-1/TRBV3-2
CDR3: CASSQGRGGGAYNEQFF
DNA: TGTGCCAGCAGCCAAGGACGGGGCGGGGGGGCCTACAATGAGCAGTTCTTC

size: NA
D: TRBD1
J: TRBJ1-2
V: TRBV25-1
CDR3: CASSEQGQYYGYTF
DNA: TGTGCCAGCAGTGAACAGGGACAGTACTATGGCTACACCTTC

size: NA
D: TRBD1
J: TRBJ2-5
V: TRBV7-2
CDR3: CASSRSGTGETQYF
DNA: TGTGCCAGCAGCCGCTCCGGGACAGGGGAGACCCAGTACTTC

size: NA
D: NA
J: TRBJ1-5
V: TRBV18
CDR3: CASSGRNQPQHF
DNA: TGTGCCAGCTCAGGGCGCAATCAGCCCCAGCATTTT

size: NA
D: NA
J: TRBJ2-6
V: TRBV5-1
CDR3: CASSLVTPGANVLTF
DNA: TGCGCCAGCAGCTTGGTTACTCCTGGGGCCAACGTCCTGACTTTC

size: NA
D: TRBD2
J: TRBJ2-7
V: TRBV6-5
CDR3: CASSYRGTSDEQYF
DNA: TGTGCCAGCAGTTACAGAGGGACTAGCGACGAGCAGTACTTC

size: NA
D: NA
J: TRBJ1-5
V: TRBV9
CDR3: CASSVAAGTGQPQHF
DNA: TGTGCCAGCAGCGTAGCGGCAGGGACGGGACAGCCCCAGCATTTT

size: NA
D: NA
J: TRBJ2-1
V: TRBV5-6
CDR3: CASSPALFRGTEGQFF
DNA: TGTGCCAGCAGCCCAGCCCTATTTAGGGGGACTGAAGGGCAGTTCTTC

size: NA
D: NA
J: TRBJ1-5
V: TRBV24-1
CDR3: CATSERGLSNQPQHF
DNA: TGTGCCACCAGTGAGCGGGGACTTAGCAATCAGCCCCAGCATTTT

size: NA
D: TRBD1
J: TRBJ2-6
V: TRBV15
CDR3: CATSRAQGAYLSGANVLTF
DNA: TGTGCCACCAGCAGAGCACAGGGGGCGTACCTCTCTGGGGCCAACGTCCTGACTTTC

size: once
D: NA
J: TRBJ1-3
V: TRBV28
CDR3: CASSSEWLLDSSGNTIYF
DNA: TGTGCCAGCAGTTCCGAGTGGCTGCTAGACTCCTCTGGAAACACCATATATTTT

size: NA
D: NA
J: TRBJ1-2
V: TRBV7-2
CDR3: CASSFGRVTRRGYTF
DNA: TGTGCCAGCAGCTTTGGGCGGGTAACTCGTCGGGGCTACACCTTC

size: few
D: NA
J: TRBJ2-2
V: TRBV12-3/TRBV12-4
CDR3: CASSSGVTGELFF
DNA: TGTGCCAGCAGTTCAGGGGTGACCGGGGAGCTGTTTTTT

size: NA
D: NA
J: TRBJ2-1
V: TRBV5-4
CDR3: CASSLAGVNEQFF
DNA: TGTGCCAGCAGCTTGGCAGGGGTGAATGAGCAGTTCTTC

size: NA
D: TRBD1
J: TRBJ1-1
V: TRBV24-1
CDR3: CATSDPGQGDTEAFF
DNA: TGTGCCACCAGTGATCCGGGACAGGGGGACACTGAAGCTTTCTTT

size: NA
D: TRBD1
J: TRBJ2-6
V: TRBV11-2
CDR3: CASSPTSGTGVVGANVLTF
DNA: TGTGCCAGCAGCCCGACCAGCGGGACAGGGGTAGTTGGGGCCAACGTCCTGACTTTC

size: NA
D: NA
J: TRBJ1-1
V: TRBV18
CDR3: CASSPPLGFGVGTEAFF
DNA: TGTGCCAGCTCACCACCGTTGGGTTTTGGTGTGGGAACTGAAGCTTTCTTT

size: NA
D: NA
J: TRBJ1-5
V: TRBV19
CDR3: CASTGHIYSNQPQHF
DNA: TGTGCCAGTACGGGGCACATCTATAGCAATCAGCCCCAGCATTTT

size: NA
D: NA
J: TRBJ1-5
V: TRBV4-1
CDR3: CASSHDQDIDQPQHF
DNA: TGCGCCAGCAGCCACGATCAGGATATCGATCAGCCCCAGCATTTT

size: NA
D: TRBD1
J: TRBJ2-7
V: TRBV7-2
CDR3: CASSLVGQGSYEQYF
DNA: TGTGCCAGCAGCTTAGTGGGACAGGGTTCCTACGAGCAGTACTTC

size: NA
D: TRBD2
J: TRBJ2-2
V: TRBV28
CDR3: CASSFFSAGGTGELFF
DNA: TGTGCCAGCAGTTTCTTTTCTGCGGGGGGTACCGGGGAGCTGTTTTTT

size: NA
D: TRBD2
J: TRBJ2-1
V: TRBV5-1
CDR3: CASFLAGGPHEQFF
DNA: TGCGCCAGCTTTCTAGCGGGGGGGCCCCATGAGCAGTTCTTC

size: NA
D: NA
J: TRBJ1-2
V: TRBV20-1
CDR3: CSASRGLGGNYGYTF
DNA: TGCAGTGCTAGTAGGGGATTAGGGGGTAACTATGGCTACACCTTC